This passage covers 23 T cell receptor beta chains from one sample sequenced in a study of OX40 agonist ivuxolimab in advanced cancers. The library came from the immunoSEQ multiplex PCR assay. The immuneACCESS repertoire file appears here via TCRdb, limited to in-frame rearrangements. These files lack a portion of the clones; in checked studies, under half of the deficit traces to unresolved V genes, and the cause of the others is not known. The sample table contains roughly 63,000 clones; only one count was recorded for about 85% of them. The ten largest clones capture about 1.2% of the sample. The starting material was CD4+ or CD8+ T cells sorted from blood, obtained in a trial of the OX40 agonist ivuxolimab. The receptors originated from an adult with an advanced solid tumor such as melanoma, head and neck, liver or kidney cancer.

J is TRBJ2-5 and V is TRBV5-1, with D unclear. The CDR3 runs 14 residues. V was pared by 0 bases and J by 2 bases, with 8 bases between. CDR1 SGHRS and CDR2 YFSETQ come from the germline V gene. The CDR3 coding sequence is TGCGCCAGCAGCTTGGTGTCTACTCAAGAGACCCAGTACTTC. Translated, it gives CASSLVSTQETQYF. Filled out from reference TRBV5-1 and TRBJ2-5, the complete variable domain reads KAGVTQTPRYLIKTRGQQVTLSCSPISGHRSVSWYQQTPGQGLQFLFEYFSETQRNKGNFPGRFSGRQFSNSRSEMNVSTLELGDSALYLCASSLVSTQETQYFGPGTRLLVL.

As concerns this clone: One end of the junction does not line up with germline, which may come from a read error. Other nucleotide sequences in the sample specify the same CDR3. This chain links TRBV25-1 with TRBJ1-5; TRBD1 is a possible D gene (5 bases). Germline CDR1 MGHDK, CDR2 SYGVNS. The CDR3 sequence is 15 residues long. The CDR3 nucleotides read TGCGCCAGCAGCGGGGGGGGGACCCTCAATCAGCCCCAGCATTTT. Protein sequence: CASSGGGTLNQPQHF.

The CDR3 coding sequence is TGTGCCAGCAGAAGAGGACAGGGGGCGAGCGAGACCCAGTACTTC. Translation: CASRRGQGASETQYF. This chain joins TRBV6-1 and TRBJ2-5; 11 positions match TRBD1. There are 15 residues in the CDR3. Germline CDR1 and CDR2: MNHNS and SASEGT. The junction had 8 bases not matched to a gene; V was cut back by 6 bases and J by 5 bases.

The J gene is TRBJ2-3, the V gene TRBV7-2, with 8 bases matching TRBD2. This CDR3 has 17 amino acids. Trimming at V came to 0 bases and at J to 4 bases, leaving 9 bases not matched to a gene. Per the germline V gene, CDR1 is SGHTA and CDR2 is FQGNSA. For the CDR3, the DNA is TGTGCCAGCAGCTTAGCGTCGGGCGGGGGGCCCCCAGATACGCAGTATTTT. It encodes CASSLASGGGPPDTQYF. Combining the CDR3 with reference TRBV7-2 and TRBJ2-3 gives the whole variable domain GAGVSQSPSNKVTEKGKDVELRCDPISGHTALYWYRQSLGQGLEFLIYFQGNSAPDKSGLPSDRFSAERTGGSVSTLTIQRTQQEDSAVYLCASSLASGGGPPDTQYFGPGTRLTVL.

This rearrangement joins TRBV25-1 to TRBJ2-6; D gene ambiguous. There are 18 residues in the CDR3. Trimming cost V 2 bases and J 0 bases, with 14 bases left between them. Germline CDR1 and CDR2: MGHDK and SYGVNS. The DNA for the CDR3 is TGTGCCAGCAGTGAAATCGACGGGCGGCTCTCTGGGGCCAACGTCCTGACTTTC. Protein sequence: CASSEIDGRLSGANVLTF.

The chain is built from TRBV21-1 and TRBJ1-1. TRBV21-1 corresponds to a pseudogene. The CDR3 has 15 amino acids. DNA of the CDR3: TGTGCCAGCAGCAAAGAGGGCCCCCTGGGCACTGAAGCTTTCTTT. Its translation is CASSKEGPLGTEAFF.

The CDR3 region has the DNA TGCGCCAGCAGCCAACTAGGCCTTGGACAGGGAAACACCGGGGAGCTGTTTTTT. It encodes CASSQLGLGQGNTGELFF. V and J are TRBV4-1 and TRBJ2-2; TRBD1 agrees at 8 bases. The V and J ends lost 2 bases and 2 bases, in that order; junction bases with no gene match: 10. The V gene's germline CDR1 is MGHRA and CDR2 YSYEKL. The CDR3 extends over 18 amino acids.

This clone has only one observation. This rearrangement joins TRBV11-2 to TRBJ2-3; 11 nucleotides agree with TRBD2. This CDR3 is built from 17 residues. The junction had 12 bases not matched to a gene; V was cut back by 4 bases and J by 6 bases. Germline loops: CDR1 SGHAT, CDR2 FQNNGV. The chain's CDR3 is CASSSIPSGGSLDTQYF. The CDR3 DNA is TGTGCCAGCAGCTCTATTCCTAGCGGGGGGTCTTTGGATACGCAGTATTTT. The entire variable domain, with the rest obtained from reference TRBV11-2 and TRBJ2-3, is as follows: EAGVAQSPRYKIIEKRQSVAFWCNPISGHATLYWYQQILGQGPKLLIQFQNNGVVDDSQLPKDRFSAERLKGVDSTLKIQPAKLEDSAVYLCASSSIPSGGSLDTQYFGPGTRLTVL.

V and J are TRBV7-2 and TRBJ2-5; a weak D match, TRBD2 (6 bases). Germline CDR1 is SGHTA and CDR2 is FQGNSA. The CDR3 consists of 12 residues. V dropped 5 bases and J dropped 5 bases, with 9 bases sitting between them. CDR3 bases: TGTGCCAGCAGCCGACTAGTCGAGACCCAGTACTTC. Protein sequence: CASSRLVETQYF. Looking up the rest from reference TRBV7-2 and TRBJ2-5 gives the full variable domain: GAGVSQSPSNKVTEKGKDVELRCDPISGHTALYWYRQSLGQGLEFLIYFQGNSAPDKSGLPSDRFSAERTGGSVSTLTIQRTQQEDSAVYLCASSRLVETQYFGPGTRLLVL.

The genes are TRBV18 and TRBJ2-2; 12 nucleotides line up with TRBD1. With 3 bases clipped from V and 6 bases from J, the junction kept 8 bases outside the gene matches. In germline, CDR1 is KGHSH, CDR2 LQKENI. This CDR3 is built from 17 residues. The CDR3 spells CASSPIAGTGGSGELFF. The CDR3 nucleotides read TGTGCCAGCTCACCCATCGCGGGGACAGGGGGCTCCGGGGAGCTGTTTTTT. Combining the CDR3 with reference TRBV18 and TRBJ2-2 gives the whole variable domain NAGVMQNPRHLVRRRGQEARLRCSPMKGHSHVYWYRQLPEEGLKFMVYLQKENIIDESGMPKERFSAEFPKEGPSILRIQQVVRGDSAAYFCASSPIAGTGGSGELFFGEGSRLTVL.

The V call is TRBV5-6, the J call TRBJ1-2; D unclear. The CDR3 has 14 residues. Germline values: CDR1 SGHDT, CDR2 YYEEEE. Trimming removed 2 bases at V and 3 bases at J, with 11 bases between. CDR3 loop: CASSLGREDYGYTF. The CDR3 nucleotides are TGTGCCAGCAGCTTAGGACGTGAGGACTATGGCTACACCTTC.

This chain joins TRBV15 and TRBJ1-5; tentatively, D is TRBD1 (5 bases). This CDR3 contains 20 residues. Trimming stripped 7 bases from V and 4 bases from J, with 32 bases between. Germline V CDR1 and CDR2: LNHNV, YYDKDF (reference sequence). The CDR3 nucleotides read TGTGCCACCATTTCGGGGGAGGACCTCACCCGATTAAGAGCGAATCAGCCCCAGCATTTT. Translating it yields CATISGEDLTRLRANQPQHF.

This chain uses TRBV6-5 with TRBJ1-5; D possibly corresponds to TRBD1 (5 bases). The CDR3 length is 14 residues. Looked up from germline, CDR1 is MNHEY and CDR2 is SVGAGI. Trimming took 6 bases from V and 0 from J, leaving 9 bases between them. CDR3 sequence: CASSQGDSNQPQHF. The CDR3 region has the DNA TGTGCCAGCAGCCAGGGAGATAGCAATCAGCCCCAGCATTTT.

The genes are TRBV30 and TRBJ1-4; weak D call: TRBD1 (5 bases). Trimming pared 4 bases from V and 3 bases from J, leaving 18 bases between. CDR3 length equals 16 residues. Germline-derived CDR1 and CDR2 are GTSNPN and SVGIG (reference sequence). The CDR3 DNA is TGTGCCTGGAAAAGATTTATTTCAGGGTCTAATGAAAAACTGTTTTTT. Residues: CAWKRFISGSNEKLFF.

J is TRBJ2-3 and V is TRBV27; 9 positions match TRBD2. J was trimmed by 5 bases and V by 3 bases; bases with no gene match: 15. Germline CDR1 reads MNHEY; CDR2 reads SMNVEV (reference sequence). The CDR3 runs to 18 residues. CDR3 DNA sequence: TGTGCCAGCAGTTTCCGGGCGGGGGGGCTTAGATTTCAAGATACGCAGTATTTT. This gives the protein CASSFRAGGLRFQDTQYF.

The rearrangement links TRBV4-1 to TRBJ1-4, with D uncertain. The CDR3 runs to 16 residues. The V end lost 1 base, the J end lost 2 bases, and 11 bases lay between the germline ends. Per germline, CDR1 MGHRA and CDR2 YSYEKL. The chain's CDR3 is CASSQVPLFTNEKLFF. CDR3 nucleotide sequence: TGCGCCAGCAGCCAAGTCCCTTTGTTTACTAATGAAAAACTGTTTTTT.

The chain is built from TRBV7-6 and TRBJ1-4; no reliable D call. Trimming removed 0 bases from V and 7 bases from J, with 6 bases in between. Looked up from germline, CDR1 is SGHVS and CDR2 is FNYEAQ. The CDR3 contains 13 residues. For the CDR3, the DNA is TGTGCCAGCAGCTTAGCGCTTGGTGAAAAACTGTTTTTT. It specifies CASSLALGEKLFF.

V gene TRBV11-1 combines with J gene TRBJ2-3, with TRBD2 matching over 11 bases. Trimming took 4 bases from V and 0 from J; bases not matched to a gene: 6. Germline V gene lookup returns CDR1 SGHAT and CDR2 FQDESV (reference sequence). This CDR3 has 17 amino acids. The CDR3 spells CASSYTSGGLSTDTQYF. CDR3 nucleotides: TGTGCCAGCAGCTATACTAGCGGGGGCCTTAGCACAGATACGCAGTATTTT.

The chain combines TRBV19 with TRBJ1-6; D is undetermined. Germline lookup yields CDR1 LNHDA and CDR2 SQIVND (reference sequence). Trimming took off 9 bases at V and 5 bases at J, with 20 bases between the two ends. This CDR3 contains 16 residues. The CDR3 sequence: CASKELSTHNNSPLHF. The CDR3, as DNA: TGTGCCAGCAAGGAGTTGTCCACACATAATAATTCACCCCTCCACTTT.

The J gene is TRBJ2-3, the V gene TRBV18; maybe TRBD1 (6 bases). V was clipped by 1 base and J by 4 bases, with 12 bases between them. From germline, CDR1 is KGHSH and CDR2 LQKENI. There are 15 residues in the CDR3. The CDR3 DNA is TGTGCCAGCTCACCACGCCAGGGGAAGGCAGATACGCAGTATTTT. Amino acids: CASSPRQGKADTQYF.

The V call is TRBV2, the J call TRBJ2-2; weak D call: TRBD1 (6 bases). Trimming cost V 4 bases and J 4 bases, with 10 bases left between them. From germline, CDR1 is SNHLY and CDR2 FYNNEI. CDR3 size: 14 residues. The CDR3 loop is CASSGQGSTGELFF. In nucleotides, the CDR3 is TGTGCCAGCAGTGGGCAGGGGAGCACCGGGGAGCTGTTTTTT.

The J gene is TRBJ1-4, the V gene TRBV7-9; D gene uncertain. This CDR3 spans 15 amino acids. Trimming removed 5 bases at V and 1 base at J, with 11 bases between. The germline V gene encodes CDR1 SEHNR and CDR2 FQNEAQ (reference sequence). The CDR3 loop reads CASSPAGRTNEKLFF. The DNA for the CDR3 is TGTGCCAGCAGCCCAGCTGGCAGAACTAATGAAAAACTGTTTTTT.

V usage is TRBV7-6 and J usage is TRBJ2-7; 8 positions match TRBD1. The junction had 6 bases not matched to a gene; V was cut back by 5 bases and J by 6 bases. Germline CDR1 reads SGHVS; CDR2 reads FNYEAQ. CDR3 length: 13 residues. The CDR3 bases are TGTGCCAGCAGCCTCCAGGGGGCGGGCGAGCAGTACTTC. Protein product: CASSLQGAGEQYF.